This TCR beta chain comes out of a study of STAT3 mutations in large granular lymphocyte leukemia. Study-wide findings and caveats: In about 30% of the 18 patients, new TCR clonotypes emerged after therapy. In some patients, a small highly pathogenic clone possibly went undetected. In T-cell large granular lymphocyte leukemia, about half of patients showed multiple immunodominant subclonotypes.

CDR1 and CDR2 from the germline V gene are SGHTA and FQGNSA. The CDR3 runs to 15 residues. V gave up 0 bases and J gave up 6 bases; unmatched junction bases: 5. Clones were read by immunoSEQ multiplex PCR, and TCRdb kept only the in-frame ones, dropping some. The repertoire has about 13,000 clones, just over 85% of them found once; the top ten carry less than 15%. On this clone: Its specificity is unknown.

This chain connects TRBV7-2 to TRBJ1-5, with 7 bases aligning to TRBD1. The specimen sequenced was PBMCs. The clonotype originates from a human donor with T large granular lymphocyte leukemia. Some clones in this sample may be carry-over from other donors' samples. The CDR3 reads CASSLASGGTQPQHF. For the CDR3, the DNA is TGTGCCAGCAGCTTAGCCTCAGGGGGGACTCAGCCCCAGCATTTT.